Listed below are T cell receptor beta chains from one sample, sequenced in a study of Graves' ophthalmopathy and Graves' hyperthyroidism. TCRdb fed the multiplex PCR reads into MiXCR, producing one record per CDR3 protein. The profile shows hundreds of thousands of distinct CDR3 sequences, 35% to 50% of them singletons. Sequences were obtained from peripheral blood. These receptors were collected from an adult man with Graves' ophthalmopathy. The CDR3 runs from the conserved cysteine through the conserved F or W. Each record gives: clone size, V gene, D gene, J gene, CDR3 protein. The D gene is left open where the match is weak. Not all rows give a size; the values are once, few, many and, for expanded clones, a class.

>few|TRBV3-1|NA|TRBJ1-3
CASSRANSGNTIYF
>NA|TRBV20-1|NA|TRBJ1-2
CSARDLAGGAANYGYTF
>NA|TRBV15|NA|TRBJ2-7
CATSYAKGHEQYF
>few|TRBV20-1|TRBD1|TRBJ2-7
CSALGTGGTSNPYEQYF
>NA|TRBV6-5|TRBD1|TRBJ1-2
CASSYSQGAKGYGYTF
>NA|TRBV3-1|NA|TRBJ2-7
CASSQSAPGFDEQYF
>NA|TRBV12-3/TRBV12-4|NA|TRBJ1-6
CASSFLGIYNSPLHF
>few|TRBV7-2|NA|TRBJ1-4
CASSLTQARTNEKLFF
>few|TRBV7-2|NA|TRBJ1-2
CASSLAGGRSYGYTF
>NA|TRBV10-3|NA|TRBJ1-2
CAISEEANYGYTF
>NA|TRBV29-1|TRBD1|TRBJ2-6
CSVTDRGSYGANVLTF
>NA|TRBV10-2|NA|TRBJ1-5
CASRSPSGGSPHQPQHF
>many|TRBV7-8|TRBD2|TRBJ2-7
CASSAGLATHEQYF
>many|TRBV19|TRBD1|TRBJ1-2
CASRNTGGSNYGYTF
>NA|TRBV18|TRBD2|TRBJ2-2
CASSPLREDGGELFF
>few|TRBV5-5|TRBD1|TRBJ1-4
CASSLTGTGVEKLFF
>NA|TRBV12-5|NA|TRBJ1-1
CASGLVPPENTEAFF
>few|TRBV6-6|TRBD1|TRBJ1-2
CASSYPGQGAYGYTF
>NA|TRBV15|NA|TRBJ1-5
CATSRDMGYQGF
>NA|TRBV10-3|NA|TRBJ2-7
CAISDRWSYEQYF
>many|TRBV2|NA|TRBJ1-5
CASNLGRVHQPQHF
>few|TRBV19|TRBD1|TRBJ1-3
CASSSRQGRGNTIYF
>many|TRBV11-2|TRBD1|TRBJ1-3
CASSPGTGSGNTIYF
>many|TRBV7-9|NA|TRBJ1-2
CASSLDASNYGYTF
>many|TRBV5-1|NA|TRBJ1-1
CASSLVPGIGGRTEAFF
>many|TRBV27|NA|TRBJ1-6
CASSFSGNSPLHF
>NA|TRBV25-1|NA|TRBJ2-1
CASSPGIRESNEQFF
>NA|TRBV25-1|NA|TRBJ1-1
CASLAAMNTEAFF
>NA|TRBV25-1|NA|TRBJ1-4
CASSVVGQEKLFF
>few|TRBV20-1|TRBD2|TRBJ2-5
CSASGLALGGTQYF
>few|TRBV30|NA|TRBJ1-2
CAWSDGRSYGYTF
>many|TRBV7-8|NA|TRBJ2-2
CASGSGELFF
>many|TRBV5-1|TRBD1|TRBJ2-7
CASSEQGAYEQYF
>few|TRBV7-9|NA|TRBJ2-7
CASSPIGTFDEQYF
>NA|TRBV12-3/TRBV12-4|NA|TRBJ2-3
CASSFGDPITDTQYF
>many|TRBV7-9|TRBD1|TRBJ2-5
CASSQDRAAQETQYF
>many|TRBV24-1|NA|TRBJ2-5
CATSDLSAQETQYF
>once|TRBV24-1|TRBD2|TRBJ2-5
CASSELAGGWWETQYF
>many|TRBV15|TRBD1|TRBJ1-6
CATSPLDRGRRSPLHF
>NA|TRBV10-3|TRBD2|TRBJ2-7
CASSYLGTGWTSGRPSSYEQYF
>NA|TRBV12-3/TRBV12-4|NA|TRBJ1-2
CASSSMETIYGYTF
>few|TRBV10-3|TRBD1|TRBJ1-6
CAISGDRDNSPLHF
>few|TRBV6-5|TRBD1|TRBJ2-7
CASRPGQGRTAEQYF
>NA|TRBV10-2|NA|TRBJ1-3
CASREGGQRNTIYF
>many|TRBV20-1|NA|TRBJ1-6
CSAKDSLDSPLHF
>many|TRBV2|NA|TRBJ1-2
CASSEGYYGYTF
>many|TRBV7-9|TRBD1|TRBJ1-3
CASSLTTGAGNTIYF
>NA|TRBV10-3|NA|TRBJ1-6
CASTPQLTPLHF
>NA|TRBV7-8|NA|TRBJ2-5
CASSSQGAGGQETQYF
>NA|TRBV7-9|NA|TRBJ1-5
CASVEQPQHF
>few|TRBV7-9|TRBD1|TRBJ1-2
CASSPQGALEHGYTF
>NA|TRBV10-3|TRBD1|TRBJ2-5
CAIRTGWETQYF
>NA|TRBV25-1|TRBD1|TRBJ2-7
CASSSGTGRFEQYF
>NA|TRBV11-2|NA|TRBJ2-3
CASSLDSNTDTQYF
>many|TRBV7-3|TRBD1|TRBJ2-5
CASIGRGQGRAQETQYF
>NA|TRBV7-8|NA|TRBJ2-7
CASSMGDTYEQYF
>many|TRBV7-8|NA|TRBJ1-2
CASSLQGNYGHTF
>many|TRBV6-1|TRBD2|TRBJ2-7
CASNRAGGSYEQYF